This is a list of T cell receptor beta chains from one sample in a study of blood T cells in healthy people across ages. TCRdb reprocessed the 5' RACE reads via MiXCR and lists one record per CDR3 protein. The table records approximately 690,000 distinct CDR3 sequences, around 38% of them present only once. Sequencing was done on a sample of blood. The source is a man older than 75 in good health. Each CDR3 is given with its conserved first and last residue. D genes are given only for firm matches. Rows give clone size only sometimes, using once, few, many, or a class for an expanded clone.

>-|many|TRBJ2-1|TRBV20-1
CSAADNEQFF
TGCAGTGCTGCGGACAATGAGCAGTTCTTC
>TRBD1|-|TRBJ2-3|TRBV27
CASSLWAGGTSTDTQYF
TGTGCCAGCAGTTTATGGGCAGGGGGTACTAGCACAGATACGCAGTATTTT
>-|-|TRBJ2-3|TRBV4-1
CASSQVVALQFTDTQYF
TGCGCCAGCAGCCAAGTCGTAGCTCTACAATTCACAGATACGCAGTATTTT
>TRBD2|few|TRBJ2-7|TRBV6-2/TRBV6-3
CASSELRGGATMYEQYF
TGTGCCAGCAGCGAACTTCGCGGGGGGGCAACTATGTACGAGCAGTACTTC
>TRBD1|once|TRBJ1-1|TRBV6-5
CASSTGTVNTEAFF
TGTGCCAGCAGTACGGGGACAGTGAACACTGAAGCTTTCTTT
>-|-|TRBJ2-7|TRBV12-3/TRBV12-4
CASSLRSERGEQYF
TGTGCCAGCAGTTTAAGGTCGGAGAGGGGCGAGCAGTACTTC
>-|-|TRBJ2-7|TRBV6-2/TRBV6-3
CASSYEGRRTYEQYF
TGTGCCAGCAGTTACGAGGGGCGTCGCACCTACGAGCAGTACTTC
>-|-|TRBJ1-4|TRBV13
CASSYNAGPATNEKLFF
TGTGCCAGCAGCTACAACGCCGGACCGGCAACTAATGAAAAACTGTTTTTT
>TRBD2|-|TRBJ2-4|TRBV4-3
CASSQLGLAENIQYF
TGCGCCAGCAGCCAATTGGGACTAGCGGAAAACATTCAGTACTTC
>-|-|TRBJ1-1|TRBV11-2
CASSAPIQWVSTEAFF
TGTGCCAGCAGCGCCCCCATCCAGTGGGTAAGCACTGAAGCTTTCTTT
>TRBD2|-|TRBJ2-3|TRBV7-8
CASSLRASPASGGADTQYF
TGTGCCAGCAGCTTAAGAGCTTCCCCGGCCAGCGGGGGGGCAGATACGCAGTATTTT
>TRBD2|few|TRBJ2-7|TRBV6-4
CASSTGTSGPQGNEQYF
TGTGCCAGCAGTACCGGGACTAGCGGGCCCCAGGGAAATGAGCAGTACTTC
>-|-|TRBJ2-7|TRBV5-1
CASSLELASFYEQYF
TGCGCCAGCAGCTTGGAGCTAGCGAGTTTCTACGAGCAGTACTTC
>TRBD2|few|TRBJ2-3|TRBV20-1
CSAREKLAGGRRESDTQYF
TGCAGTGCTAGAGAGAAACTAGCGGGAGGCCGGCGGGAGTCAGATACGCAGTATTTT
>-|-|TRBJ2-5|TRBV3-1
CASSQEDRKETQYF
TGTGCCAGCAGCCAAGAGGACAGAAAAGAGACCCAGTACTTC
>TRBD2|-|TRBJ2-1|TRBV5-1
CASSFSGGAPYNEQFF
TGCGCCAGCAGCTTTAGCGGGGGGGCCCCCTACAATGAGCAGTTCTTC
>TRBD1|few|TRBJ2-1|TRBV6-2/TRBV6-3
CASTEGAEQFF
TGTGCCAGCACCGAGGGGGCTGAGCAGTTCTTC
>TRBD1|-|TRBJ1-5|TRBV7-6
CASSIGQGRGQPQHF
TGTGCCAGCAGCATAGGACAGGGGAGGGGTCAGCCCCAGCATTTT
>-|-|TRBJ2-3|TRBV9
CASSVGVAGNTDTQYF
TGTGCCAGCAGCGTAGGTGTGGCAGGCAACACAGATACGCAGTATTTT
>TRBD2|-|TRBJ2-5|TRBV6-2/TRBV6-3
CASREGLGVNEQYF
TGTGCCAGCAGGGAGGGACTAGGAGTCAATGAGCAGTACTTC
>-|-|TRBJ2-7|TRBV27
CASSPAGGIYEQYF
TGTGCCAGCAGTCCTGCGGGCGGAATCTACGAGCAGTACTTC
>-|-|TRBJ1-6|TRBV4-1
CASSQILLTSNNSPLHF
TGCGCCAGCAGCCAAATCCTGCTGACCTCCAATAATTCACCCCTCCACTTT
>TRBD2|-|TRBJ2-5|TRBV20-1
CSWELAGDLQETQYF
TGCAGTTGGGAGCTAGCGGGGGACCTACAAGAGACCCAGTACTTC
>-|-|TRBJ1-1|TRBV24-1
CATSEPGAFF
TGTGCCACCAGTGAACCGGGAGCTTTCTTT
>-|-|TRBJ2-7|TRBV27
CASSSLSYEQYF
TGTGCCAGCAGTTCCCTCTCCTACGAGCAGTACTTC
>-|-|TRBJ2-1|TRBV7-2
CASSLAASNNEQFF
TGTGCCAGCAGCTTAGCGGCTAGCAATAATGAGCAGTTCTTC